This entry lists 16 T cell receptor beta chains sequenced from one sample in a study of T cells in Graves' hyperthyroidism and ophthalmopathy. Regions amplified from RNA transcripts were the TCR beta CDR3 regions. The study used the HTBI primer set for a first-round RT-PCR of the TCR CDR3. TCRdb fed the multiplex PCR reads into MiXCR, producing one record per CDR3 protein. The sample shows approximately 520,000 distinct CDR3 sequences, approximately 24% of them seen only once. The material sequenced was blood. Every receptor here comes from a woman aged 25 to 39 with Graves' ophthalmopathy.

V usage is TRBV7-2 and J usage is TRBJ1-1; 11 bases are shared with TRBD1. CDR1 is SGHTA and CDR2 is FQGNSA in the germline V gene. With 2 bases clipped from V and 10 bases from J, the junction kept 3 bases outside the gene matches. The CDR3 is made up of 13 amino acids. The CDR3 protein is CASSLMGTGGAFF. Here the CDR3 DNA reads TGTGCCAGCAGCTTAATGGGGACAGGGGGAGCTTTCTTT.

This clonotype showed up many times. The chain joins TRBV20-1 to TRBJ1-3, with D unresolved. With 4 bases removed from V and 2 bases from J, the gap between germline ends came to 6 bases. Germline V gives CDR1 DFQATT, CDR2 SNEGSKA (reference sequence). The CDR3 covers 12 residues. The DNA of the CDR3 is TGCAGTGCTATGGCGCCTGGAAACACCATATATTTT. It translates to CSAMAPGNTIYF.

This clonotype was picked up many times. The chain has TRBV12-3 or TRBV12-4 and TRBJ1-2; 7 bases are a match to TRBD1. J lost 0 bases, V lost 7 bases, and 5 bases had no gene match. The CDR3 has 14 residues. CDR3 sequence: CASNAGGTNYGYTF. In DNA, the CDR3 is TGTGCCAGCAACGCAGGGGGAACTAACTATGGCTACACCTTC.

The genes are TRBV7-2 and TRBJ2-7; TRBD2 is a possible D gene (6 bases). From germline, CDR1 is SGHTA and CDR2 FQGNSA. CDR3 length equals 15 residues. Trimming shortened V by 5 bases and J by 1 base, and 15 bases separated the two germline ends. CDR3: CASSPGLTPSYEQYF. CDR3 bases: TGTGCCAGCAGCCCAGGACTAACCCCTTCCTACGAGCAGTACTTC.

Many counts were recorded for this clonotype. The rearrangement joins TRBV6-1 to TRBJ1-2; a weak D match, TRBD1 (6 bases). The CDR3 has 13 amino acids. V was pared by 10 bases and J by 1 base, with 13 bases between. Looked up from germline, CDR1 is MNHNS and CDR2 is SASEGT. DNA for the CDR3: TGTGCCACCGGGCGACAGGTTAACTATGGCTACACCTTC. Its translation is CATGRQVNYGYTF.

This chain joins TRBV30 and TRBJ2-5; no definite D call. This CDR3 has 13 residues. Germline V gene data show CDR1 as GTSNPN and CDR2 as SVGIG (reference sequence). Trimming left V 0 bases short and J 5 bases short, with 10 bases between. The CDR3 here is CAWSVLVGETQYF. The CDR3 DNA is TGTGCCTGGAGTGTTTTGGTGGGGGAGACCCAGTACTTC.

This clonotype came up many times. This chain uses TRBV12-3 or TRBV12-4 with TRBJ1-6; possibly TRBD1 for D (6 bases). V was clipped by 6 bases and J by 7 bases, with 13 bases between them. The CDR3 totals 14 residues. The CDR3 nucleotides read TGTGCCAGCAGCCCGCGACAGGTCAATTCACCCCTCCACTTT. Encoded protein: CASSPRQVNSPLHF.

CDR3: CASSSLAGPGTQYF. In DNA form, the CDR3 reads TGTGCCAGCAGTTCTTTAGCGGGACCCGGGACCCAGTACTTC. The chain combines TRBV28 with TRBJ2-5; TRBD2 aligns across 8 bases. The V and J ends lost 4 bases and 7 bases, in that order; junction bases with no gene match: 8. The length of the CDR3 is 14 residues. Germline CDR1 MDHEN, CDR2 SYDVKM.

In this sample, this clonotype turned up many times. One end of the junction varies from germline; a read error may be responsible. CDR3: CASSQQGVNTEACF. The CDR3 DNA sequence: TGTGCCAGCAGCCAACAGGGGGTCAACACTGAAGCTTGCTTT. The chain links TRBV3-1 to TRBJ1-1, with 7 bases aligning to TRBD1. CDR3 length: 14 amino acids. CDR1 and CDR2 from the germline V gene are LGHDT and YNNKEL (reference sequence).

The count of this clonotype is one. The chain joins TRBV28 to TRBJ1-1; D call uncertain. Trimming left V 1 base short and J 0 bases short, with 9 bases between. From germline, CDR1 is MDHEN and CDR2 SYDVKM. This CDR3 comprises 15 residues. The CDR3 coding sequence is TGTGCCAGCAGTTTATTACATCGGATGAACACTGAAGCTTTCTTT. It codes for CASSLLHRMNTEAFF.

V usage is TRBV10-3 and J usage is TRBJ2-7, with TRBD1 matching 9 bases. Germline CDR1 reads ENHRY; CDR2 reads SYGVKD. The ends lost 6 bases at V and 4 bases at J; junction bases unmatched: 7. The CDR3 contains 14 residues. The chain's CDR3 is CAISLTGGSYEQYF. The CDR3 DNA sequence: TGTGCCATCAGCCTGACAGGGGGGAGTTACGAGCAGTACTTC.

In this sample, this clonotype turned up a few times. V and J are TRBV7-9 and TRBJ2-5; D is undetermined. Germline V CDR1 and CDR2: SEHNR, FQNEAQ (reference sequence). The CDR3 runs to 16 residues. The germline V and J ends were trimmed by 1 base and 0 bases, with 12 bases remaining between them. CDR3 bases: TGTGCCAGCAGCTTAGGTGACGGTGGGTACCAAGAGACCCAGTACTTC. Translation: CASSLGDGGYQETQYF.

The table lists this clonotype with many counts. The CDR3 DNA reads as TGTGCCAGCAGCTTCCCGCTGACAGGGAACACTGAAGCTTTCTTT. Translated, it gives CASSFPLTGNTEAFF. This chain uses TRBV11-2 with TRBJ1-1; TRBD1 might be the D (6 bases). V was cut by 3 bases and J by 1 base, with 12 bases left in between. Germline lookup yields CDR1 SGHAT and CDR2 FQNNGV. CDR3 length equals 15 residues.

This clonotype was seen a few times. This chain joins TRBV5-1 and TRBJ2-7; D uncertain. This CDR3 region has 14 residues. Germline CDR1 reads SGHRS; CDR2 reads YFSETQ. V lost 0 bases and J 0 bases, leaving 7 bases between the germline ends. CDR3 loop: CASSLGGPSYEQYF. The CDR3 DNA reads as TGCGCCAGCAGCTTGGGTGGCCCCTCCTACGAGCAGTACTTC.

For this clonotype: This sequence may be a read error, since a much larger clone differs from it by one base. The J gene is TRBJ2-7, the V gene TRBV6-1; 7 nucleotides align to TRBD1. This CDR3 spans 14 amino acids. V lost 6 bases and J lost 0; bases outside the gene matches: 5. Germline V lookup: CDR1 MNHNS, CDR2 SASEGT. CDR3 amino acids: CASRGTASSYEQYF. CDR3 bases: TGTGCCAGCAGGGGGACAGCGAGCTCCTACGAGCAGTACTTC.

The chain has TRBV29-1 and TRBJ1-1, with a weak D call TRBD1 (6 bases). Germline CDR1 and CDR2: SQVTM and ANQGSEA. The CDR3 sequence is 13 residues long. V was cut by 3 bases and J by 1 base, with 9 bases left in between. The CDR3 nucleotides read TGCAGCGTTGAGAGGACAGCGAACACTGAAGCTTTCTTT. Its translation: CSVERTANTEAFF. The complete variable domain, with remaining parts taken from reference TRBV29-1 and TRBJ1-1, reads SAVISQKPSRDICQRGTSLTIQCQVDSQVTMMFWYRQQPGQSLTLIATANQGSEATYESGFVIDKFPISRPNLTFSTLTVSNMSPEDSSIYLCSVERTANTEAFFGQGTRLTVV.